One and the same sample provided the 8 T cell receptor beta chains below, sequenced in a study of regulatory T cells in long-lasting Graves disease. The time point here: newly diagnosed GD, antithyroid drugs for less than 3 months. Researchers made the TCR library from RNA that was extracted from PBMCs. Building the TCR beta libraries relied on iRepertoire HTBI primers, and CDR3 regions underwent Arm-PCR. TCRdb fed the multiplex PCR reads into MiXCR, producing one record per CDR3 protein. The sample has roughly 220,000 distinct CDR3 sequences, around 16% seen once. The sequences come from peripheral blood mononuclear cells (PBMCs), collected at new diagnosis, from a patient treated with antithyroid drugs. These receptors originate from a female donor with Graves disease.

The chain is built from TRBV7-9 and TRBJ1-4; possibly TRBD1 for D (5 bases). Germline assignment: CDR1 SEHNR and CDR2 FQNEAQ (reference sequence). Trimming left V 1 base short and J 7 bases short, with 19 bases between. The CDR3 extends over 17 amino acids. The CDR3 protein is CASSLGTRGSGREKLFF. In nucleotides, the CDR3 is TGTGCCAGCAGCTTAGGAACCCGGGGCAGCGGGCGTGAAAAACTGTTTTTT. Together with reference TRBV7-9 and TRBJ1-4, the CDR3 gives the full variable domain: DTGVSQNPRHKITKRGQNVTFRCDPISEHNRLYWYRQTLGQGPEFLTYFQNEAQLEKSRLLSDRFSAERPKGSFSTLEIQRTEQGDSAMYLCASSLGTRGSGREKLFFGSGTQLSVL.

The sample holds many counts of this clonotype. The CDR3 loop reads CATRGQGFAGELFF. The CDR3 DNA sequence: TGTGCCACCCGAGGGCAGGGTTTCGCCGGGGAGCTGTTTTTT. The chain couples TRBV19 to TRBJ2-2; D tentatively fits TRBD1 or TRBD2 (5 bases each). The CDR3 length is 14 residues. Looked up from germline, CDR1 is LNHDA and CDR2 is SQIVND (reference sequence). The ends were cut back, 10 bases at V and 6 bases at J, with 18 bases in the middle. Complete variable domain (other parts from reference TRBV19 and TRBJ2-2): DGGITQSPKYLFRKEGQNVTLSCEQNLNHDAMYWYRQDPGQGLRLIYYSQIVNDFQKGDIAEGYSVSREKKESFPLTVTSAQKNPTAFYLCATRGQGFAGELFFGEGSRLTVL.

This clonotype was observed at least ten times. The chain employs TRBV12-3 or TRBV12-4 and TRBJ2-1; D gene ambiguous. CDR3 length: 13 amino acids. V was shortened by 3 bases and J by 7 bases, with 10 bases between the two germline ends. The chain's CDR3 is CASSFRPLNEQFF. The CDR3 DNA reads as TGTGCCAGCAGTTTTCGGCCATTAAATGAGCAGTTCTTC.

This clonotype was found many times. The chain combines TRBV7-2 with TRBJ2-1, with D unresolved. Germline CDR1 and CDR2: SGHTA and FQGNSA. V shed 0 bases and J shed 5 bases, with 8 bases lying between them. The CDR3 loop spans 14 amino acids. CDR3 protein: CASSLATVDNEQFF. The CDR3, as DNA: TGTGCCAGCAGCTTAGCCACAGTTGACAATGAGCAGTTCTTC. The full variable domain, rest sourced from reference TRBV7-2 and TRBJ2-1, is GAGVSQSPSNKVTEKGKDVELRCDPISGHTALYWYRQSLGQGLEFLIYFQGNSAPDKSGLPSDRFSAERTGGSVSTLTIQRTQQEDSAVYLCASSLATVDNEQFFGPGTRLTVL.

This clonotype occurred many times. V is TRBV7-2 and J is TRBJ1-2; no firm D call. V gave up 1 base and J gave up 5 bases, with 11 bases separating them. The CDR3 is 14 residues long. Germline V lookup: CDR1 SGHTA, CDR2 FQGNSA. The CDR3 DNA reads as TGTGCCAGCAGCTTAGTGTACAGAGAATATGGCTACACCTTC. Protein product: CASSLVYREYGYTF.

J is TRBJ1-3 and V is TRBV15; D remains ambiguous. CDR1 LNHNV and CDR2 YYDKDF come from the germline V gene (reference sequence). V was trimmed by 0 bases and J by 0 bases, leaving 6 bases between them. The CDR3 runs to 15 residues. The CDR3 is CATSRDLNSGNTIYF. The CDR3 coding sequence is TGTGCCACCAGCAGAGATCTTAACTCTGGAAACACCATATATTTT.

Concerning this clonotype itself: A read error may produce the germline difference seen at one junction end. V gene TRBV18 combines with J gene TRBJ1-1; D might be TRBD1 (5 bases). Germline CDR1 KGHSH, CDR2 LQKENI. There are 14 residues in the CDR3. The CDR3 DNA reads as TGTACCAGCTCACGATCAGGGCAAGGGACTGAAGCTTTCTTT. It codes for CTSSRSGQGTEAFF.

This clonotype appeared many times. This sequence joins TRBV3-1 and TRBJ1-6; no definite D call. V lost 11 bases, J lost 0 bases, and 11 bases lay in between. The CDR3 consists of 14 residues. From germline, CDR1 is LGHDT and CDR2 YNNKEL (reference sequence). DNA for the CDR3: TGTGCCTGCGCAGAGAGCTCCTATAATTCACCCCTCCACTTT. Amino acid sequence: CACAESSYNSPLHF.